This T cell receptor beta chain came from a study of Ad26.COV2.S vaccination and SARS-CoV-2 variants. This table comes from immunoSEQ multiplex PCR, and its TCRdb copy is limited to in-frame clones, with some not included. The data show hundreds of thousands of clones, approximately 90% seen once. Trimming left V 5 bases short and J 3 bases short, with 14 bases between. Germline V gene lookup returns CDR1 LNHDA and CDR2 SQIVND (reference sequence). There are 15 residues in the CDR3. Treatment meaning: about 20 received Ad26.COV2.S at low or high dose, single or two shots; five or six received placebo; per-sample allocation not given. On day 63 after the first injection, vaccine and placebo recipients gave samples. This person who donated was an adult of 18-55 years in Boston.

This receptor was obtained from a person between 18 and 59 years old who received the Ad26.COV2.S COVID-19 vaccine or a placebo. This specimen was peripheral blood, taken in a trial of Ad26.COV2.S vaccine versus placebo. The rearrangement uses TRBV19 and TRBJ1-5; the D gene is possibly TRBD1 (5 bases). CDR3 bases: TGTGCCAGTAGTGTCCGGGACGGGATCAATCAGCCCCAGCATTTT. Encoded protein: CASSVRDGINQPQHF.